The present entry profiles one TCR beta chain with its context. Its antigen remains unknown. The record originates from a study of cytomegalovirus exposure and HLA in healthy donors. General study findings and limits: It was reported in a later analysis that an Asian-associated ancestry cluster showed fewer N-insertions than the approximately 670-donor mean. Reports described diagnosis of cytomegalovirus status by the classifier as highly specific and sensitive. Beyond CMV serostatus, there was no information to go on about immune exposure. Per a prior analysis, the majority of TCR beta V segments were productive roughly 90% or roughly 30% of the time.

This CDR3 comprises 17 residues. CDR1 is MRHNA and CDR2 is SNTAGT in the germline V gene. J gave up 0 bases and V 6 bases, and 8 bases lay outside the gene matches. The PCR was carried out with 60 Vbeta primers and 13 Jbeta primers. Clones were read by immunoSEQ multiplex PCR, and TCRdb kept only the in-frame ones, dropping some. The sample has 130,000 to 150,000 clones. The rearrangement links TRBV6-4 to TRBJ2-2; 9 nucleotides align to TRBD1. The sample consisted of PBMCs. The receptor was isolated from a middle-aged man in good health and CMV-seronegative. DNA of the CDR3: TGTGCCAGCAGGTCCCGGGACAGGGCCACGAACACCGGGGAGCTGTTTTTT. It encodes CASRSRDRATNTGELFF.